The rows below give T cell receptor beta chains drawn from one sample of a study of shared clonotypes between healthy human individuals. The repertoire was sequenced with immunoSEQ multiplex PCR; TCRdb's copy has only in-frame clones and lacks some. The sample includes about 2.3 million clones, just over 90% of them seen just once. The sample consisted of naive CD4+ T cells from PBMCs. The receptors shown here come from a man aged 18 to 30 in good health. Some clones in this sample may be carry-over from other donors' samples. The CDR3 runs from the conserved cysteine through the conserved F or W. The order of the fields is D gene, V gene, J gene, clone size, CDR3 protein, CDR3 DNA. The D gene is left open where the match is weak. A row's size may be missing; if present it is once, few, many or a size class.

d_call: NA
v_call: TRBV10-3
j_call: TRBJ2-5
clone_size: NA
cdr3_aa: CAISDMGEETQYF
cdr3_nt: TGTGCCATCAGTGATATGGGAGAAGAGACCCAGTACTTC

d_call: NA
v_call: TRBV6-1
j_call: TRBJ1-5
clone_size: NA
cdr3_aa: CASSLIRQPQHF
cdr3_nt: TGTGCCAGCAGCCTCATACGGCAGCCCCAGCATTTT

d_call: NA
v_call: TRBV25-1
j_call: TRBJ2-1
clone_size: NA
cdr3_aa: CASSVFGEQFF
cdr3_nt: TGTGCCAGCAGTGTTTTTGGTGAGCAGTTCTTC

d_call: NA
v_call: TRBV28
j_call: TRBJ1-1
clone_size: NA
cdr3_aa: CASRWTQILNTEAFF
cdr3_nt: TGTGCCAGCCGCTGGACACAAATACTGAACACTGAAGCTTTCTTT

d_call: NA
v_call: TRBV16
j_call: TRBJ2-1
clone_size: NA
cdr3_aa: CASSITRSNEQFF
cdr3_nt: TGTGCCAGCAGTATTACTAGGTCCAATGAGCAGTTCTTC

d_call: TRBD1
v_call: TRBV2
j_call: TRBJ2-1
clone_size: NA
cdr3_aa: CASSEGTGGSEQFF
cdr3_nt: TGTGCCAGCAGTGAAGGGACAGGGGGGAGTGAGCAGTTCTTC

d_call: TRBD1
v_call: TRBV11-3
j_call: TRBJ2-7
clone_size: NA
cdr3_aa: CASSLSGQGYEQYF
cdr3_nt: TGTGCCAGCAGCTTATCGGGACAGGGGTACGAGCAGTACTTC

d_call: NA
v_call: TRBV5-6
j_call: TRBJ1-2
clone_size: once
cdr3_aa: CASSLVGPVGGYTF
cdr3_nt: TGTGCCAGCAGCTTGGTGGGGCCGGTGGGCGGCTACACCTTC

d_call: NA
v_call: TRBV5-1
j_call: TRBJ2-7
clone_size: NA
cdr3_aa: CASSSTLKGTDEQYF
cdr3_nt: TGCGCCAGCAGCTCCACTCTAAAGGGGACCGACGAGCAGTACTTC

d_call: TRBD2
v_call: TRBV28
j_call: TRBJ2-2
clone_size: NA
cdr3_aa: CASSSVAGDHTGELFF
cdr3_nt: TGTGCCAGCAGTTCGGTAGCGGGGGACCACACCGGGGAGCTGTTTTTT

d_call: NA
v_call: TRBV11-2
j_call: TRBJ1-1
clone_size: NA
cdr3_aa: CASSHPGGGEAFF
cdr3_nt: TGTGCCAGCAGCCACCCTGGGGGGGGTGAAGCTTTCTTT

d_call: TRBD2
v_call: TRBV28
j_call: TRBJ2-5
clone_size: NA
cdr3_aa: CARQGPPRASGSRQETQYF
cdr3_nt: TGTGCCAGGCAGGGGCCCCCTAGGGCTAGCGGGAGTAGGCAAGAGACCCAGTACTTC

d_call: NA
v_call: TRBV7-9
j_call: TRBJ2-2
clone_size: NA
cdr3_aa: CASRMTETVLGTGELFF
cdr3_nt: TGTGCCAGCAGAATGACAGAGACAGTTTTAGGAACCGGGGAGCTGTTTTTT

d_call: TRBD1
v_call: TRBV5-1
j_call: TRBJ2-1
clone_size: NA
cdr3_aa: CASSLTLSSPTGSGFF
cdr3_nt: TGCGCCAGCAGCTTGACTTTGTCCAGCCCGACAGGGTCCGGGTTCTTC

d_call: NA
v_call: TRBV19
j_call: TRBJ1-2
clone_size: NA
cdr3_aa: CASSIDAGQIYGYTF
cdr3_nt: TGTGCCAGTAGTATAGATGCAGGCCAGATCTATGGCTACACCTTC

d_call: NA
v_call: TRBV5-6
j_call: TRBJ2-1
clone_size: NA
cdr3_aa: CASSPFGNEQFF
cdr3_nt: TGTGCCAGCAGCCCTTTCGGCAATGAGCAGTTCTTC

d_call: NA
v_call: TRBV30
j_call: TRBJ2-7
clone_size: NA
cdr3_aa: CAWSVRRRGEYF
cdr3_nt: TGTGCCTGGAGTGTACGGAGACGCGGGGAGTACTTC

d_call: NA
v_call: TRBV18
j_call: TRBJ2-7
clone_size: NA
cdr3_aa: CASSRTPSSYEQYF
cdr3_nt: TGTGCCAGCTCGCGGACTCCGAGCTCCTACGAGCAGTACTTC

d_call: TRBD2
v_call: TRBV28
j_call: TRBJ2-1
clone_size: NA
cdr3_aa: CASSFELAGLYNEQFF
cdr3_nt: TGTGCCAGCAGCTTCGAACTAGCGGGGCTTTACAATGAGCAGTTCTTC

d_call: NA
v_call: TRBV10-3
j_call: TRBJ2-6
clone_size: NA
cdr3_aa: CAISEQGASGANVLTF
cdr3_nt: TGTGCCATCAGTGAACAGGGAGCCTCTGGGGCCAACGTCCTGACTTTC

d_call: TRBD2
v_call: TRBV29-1
j_call: TRBJ2-1
clone_size: NA
cdr3_aa: CSAEGGARGEQFF
cdr3_nt: TGCAGCGCCGAGGGAGGGGCCCGCGGTGAGCAGTTCTTC

d_call: NA
v_call: TRBV6-1
j_call: TRBJ1-2
clone_size: NA
cdr3_aa: CASSEVWANYGYTF
cdr3_nt: TGTGCCAGCAGTGAAGTGTGGGCTAACTATGGCTACACCTTC

d_call: NA
v_call: TRBV28
j_call: TRBJ2-7
clone_size: NA
cdr3_aa: CASSWRSFSYEQYF
cdr3_nt: TGTGCCAGCAGTTGGAGATCGTTCTCCTACGAGCAGTACTTC

d_call: TRBD2
v_call: TRBV5-1
j_call: TRBJ2-1
clone_size: NA
cdr3_aa: CASSLGSIAGNSYNEQFF
cdr3_nt: TGCGCCAGCAGCTTGGGTTCAATAGCGGGAAACTCCTACAATGAGCAGTTCTTC

d_call: NA
v_call: TRBV9
j_call: TRBJ1-3
clone_size: NA
cdr3_aa: CASSETIANTIYF
cdr3_nt: TGTGCCAGCAGCGAGACAATAGCAAACACCATATATTTT

d_call: NA
v_call: TRBV30
j_call: TRBJ1-1
clone_size: few
cdr3_aa: CAWIIRGSTEAFF
cdr3_nt: TGTGCCTGGATCATTCGGGGGAGTACTGAAGCTTTCTTT

d_call: NA
v_call: TRBV28
j_call: TRBJ1-1
clone_size: NA
cdr3_aa: CASGQGGWTEAFF
cdr3_nt: TGTGCCAGCGGACAAGGTGGATGGACTGAAGCTTTCTTT

d_call: NA
v_call: TRBV14
j_call: TRBJ1-2
clone_size: NA
cdr3_aa: CASSQALDYGYTF
cdr3_nt: TGTGCCAGCAGCCAAGCCTTGGACTATGGCTACACCTTC

d_call: NA
v_call: TRBV5-5
j_call: TRBJ1-1
clone_size: NA
cdr3_aa: CASSPLGTVMNTEAFF
cdr3_nt: TGTGCCAGCAGCCCCCTAGGGACCGTCATGAACACTGAAGCTTTCTTT

d_call: TRBD2
v_call: TRBV4-1
j_call: TRBJ2-7
clone_size: NA
cdr3_aa: CASSQFSGRAYEQYF
cdr3_nt: TGCGCCAGCAGCCAGTTTAGCGGGAGGGCCTACGAGCAGTACTTC

d_call: NA
v_call: TRBV15
j_call: TRBJ2-7
clone_size: NA
cdr3_aa: CATSGSGTASYEQYF
cdr3_nt: TGTGCCACCAGCGGCTCCGGGACTGCTTCCTACGAGCAGTACTTC

d_call: NA
v_call: TRBV28
j_call: TRBJ2-1
clone_size: NA
cdr3_aa: CASSKGPSSYNEQFF
cdr3_nt: TGTGCCAGCAGTAAAGGGCCTAGCTCCTACAATGAGCAGTTCTTC

d_call: TRBD1
v_call: TRBV27
j_call: TRBJ2-4
clone_size: NA
cdr3_aa: CASSPGQGKNIQYF
cdr3_nt: TGTGCCAGCAGCCCGGGACAGGGCAAAAACATTCAGTACTTC

d_call: NA
v_call: TRBV29-1
j_call: TRBJ2-5
clone_size: NA
cdr3_aa: CSVHVPGEAETQYF
cdr3_nt: TGCAGCGTCCACGTCCCGGGAGAGGCAGAGACCCAGTACTTC

d_call: NA
v_call: TRBV29-1
j_call: TRBJ2-7
clone_size: NA
cdr3_aa: CSARFVTSTYEQYF
cdr3_nt: TGCAGCGCCCGGTTTGTAACGTCTACCTACGAGCAGTACTTC

d_call: NA
v_call: TRBV28
j_call: TRBJ1-1
clone_size: NA
cdr3_aa: CASSLDIMAAVWTEAFF
cdr3_nt: TGTGCCAGCAGTTTAGATATTATGGCGGCCGTGTGGACTGAAGCTTTCTTT

d_call: NA
v_call: TRBV11-2
j_call: TRBJ2-3
clone_size: NA
cdr3_aa: CASSLVGGRWTDTQYF
cdr3_nt: TGTGCCAGCAGCTTAGTGGGGGGGCGGTGGACAGATACGCAGTATTTT

d_call: NA
v_call: TRBV30
j_call: TRBJ1-1
clone_size: NA
cdr3_aa: CAWSTAVNTEAFF
cdr3_nt: TGTGCCTGGAGTACGGCAGTGAACACTGAAGCTTTCTTT

d_call: TRBD1
v_call: TRBV7-2
j_call: TRBJ1-4
clone_size: NA
cdr3_aa: CASSPRRQGNNEKLFF
cdr3_nt: TGTGCCAGCAGCCCACGTAGACAGGGCAATAATGAAAAACTGTTTTTT

d_call: NA
v_call: TRBV10-1
j_call: TRBJ2-5
clone_size: NA
cdr3_aa: CASSESNGMGQETQYF
cdr3_nt: TGCGCCAGCAGTGAGTCGAACGGGATGGGGCAAGAGACCCAGTACTTC

d_call: TRBD1
v_call: TRBV5-4
j_call: TRBJ1-1
clone_size: NA
cdr3_aa: CASSGATQGESTEAFF
cdr3_nt: TGTGCCAGCAGCGGAGCCACGCAGGGGGAGTCCACTGAAGCTTTCTTT

d_call: NA
v_call: TRBV2
j_call: TRBJ2-1
clone_size: NA
cdr3_aa: CASSETGRYNEQFF
cdr3_nt: TGTGCCAGCAGTGAGACGGGGAGATACAATGAGCAGTTCTTC

d_call: NA
v_call: TRBV6-1
j_call: TRBJ1-5
clone_size: NA
cdr3_aa: CASSEATSNQPQHF
cdr3_nt: TGTGCCAGCAGTGAAGCGACTAGCAATCAGCCCCAGCATTTT

d_call: NA
v_call: TRBV7-2
j_call: TRBJ1-5
clone_size: NA
cdr3_aa: CASSLVQGGHQPQHF
cdr3_nt: TGTGCCAGCAGCTTAGTACAGGGCGGCCATCAGCCCCAGCATTTT